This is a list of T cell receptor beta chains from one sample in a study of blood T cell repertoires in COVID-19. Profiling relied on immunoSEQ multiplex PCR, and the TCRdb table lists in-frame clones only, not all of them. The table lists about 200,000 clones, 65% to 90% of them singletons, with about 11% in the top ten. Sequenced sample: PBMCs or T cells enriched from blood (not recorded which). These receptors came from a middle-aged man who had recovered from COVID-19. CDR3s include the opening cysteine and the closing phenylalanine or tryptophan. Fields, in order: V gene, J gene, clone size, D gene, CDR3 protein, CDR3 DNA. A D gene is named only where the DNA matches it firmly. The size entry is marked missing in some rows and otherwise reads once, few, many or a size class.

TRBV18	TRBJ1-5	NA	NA	CASSPAGENQPQHF	TGTGCCAGCTCACCAGCAGGGGAAAATCAGCCCCAGCATTTT
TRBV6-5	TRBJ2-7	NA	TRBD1	CASSTTGNTYEQYF	TGTGCCAGCAGTACGACAGGGAATACCTACGAGCAGTACTTC
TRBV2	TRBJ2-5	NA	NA	CASSDILHQETQYF	TGTGCCAGCAGTGACATACTACACCAAGAGACCCAGTACTTC
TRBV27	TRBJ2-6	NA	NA	CASSGLSGANVLTF	TGTGCCAGCAGTGGCCTCTCTGGGGCCAACGTCCTGACTTTC
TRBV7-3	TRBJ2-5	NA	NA	CASSRDGEQETQYF	TGTGCCAGCAGCCGGGATGGGGAGCAAGAGACCCAGTACTTC
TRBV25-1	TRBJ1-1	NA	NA	CASSESGRREAFF	TGTGCCAGCAGTGAATCAGGGCGCAGGGAAGCTTTCTTT
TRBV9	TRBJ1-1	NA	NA	CASSEGVADGTNTEAFF	TGTGCCAGCAGCGAGGGGGTGGCCGACGGAACGAACACTGAAGCTTTCTTT
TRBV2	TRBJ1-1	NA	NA	CASSVNPNTEAFF	TGTGCCAGCAGTGTAAATCCGAACACTGAAGCTTTCTTT
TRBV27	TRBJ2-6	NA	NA	CASSLKLVRPGLSGANVLTF	TGTGCCAGCAGTTTAAAATTAGTGAGGCCGGGGTTATCTGGGGCCAACGTCCTGACTTTC
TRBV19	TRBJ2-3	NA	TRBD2	CASSMFAGEGSDTADTQYF	TGTGCCAGTAGTATGTTCGCGGGAGAGGGGTCGGACACGGCAGATACGCAGTATTTT
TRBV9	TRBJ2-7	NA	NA	CASSVEWDSSSYEQYF	TGTGCCAGCAGCGTAGAATGGGACTCGAGCTCCTACGAGCAGTACTTC
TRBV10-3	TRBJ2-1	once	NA	CAISEGALASYNEQFF	TGTGCCATCAGTGAGGGCGCTCTAGCCTCCTACAATGAGCAGTTCTTC
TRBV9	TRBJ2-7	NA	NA	CASSAGDGSYEQYF	TGTGCCAGCAGCGCGGGGGACGGTTCCTACGAGCAGTACTTC
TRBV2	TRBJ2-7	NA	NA	CASTLQDYEQYF	TGTGCCAGCACTCTTCAGGACTACGAGCAGTACTTC
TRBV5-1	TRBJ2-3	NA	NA	CASSLNWSCDTQYF	TGCGCCAGCAGCTTGAACTGGAGCTGTGATACGCAGTATTTT
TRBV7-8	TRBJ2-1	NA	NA	CASSYSSGGNEQFF	TGTGCCAGCAGCTACTCGTCTGGGGGGAATGAGCAGTTCTTC
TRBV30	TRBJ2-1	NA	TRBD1	CACRQGFNEQFF	TGTGCCTGTCGACAGGGTTTTAATGAGCAGTTCTTC
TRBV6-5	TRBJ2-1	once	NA	CASSYDYYNEQFF	TGTGCCAGCAGTTACGACTACTACAATGAGCAGTTCTTC
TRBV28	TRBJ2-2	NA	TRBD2	CASSFSSGPTGELFF	TGTGCCAGCAGTTTTAGTAGCGGGCCCACCGGGGAGCTGTTTTTT
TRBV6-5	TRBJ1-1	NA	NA	CASSYVEAEAFF	TGTGCCAGCAGTTACGTTGAGGCTGAAGCTTTCTTT
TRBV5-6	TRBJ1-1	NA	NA	CASSLLQVGMNTEAFF	TGTGCCAGCAGCCTCTTACAGGTGGGGATGAACACTGAAGCTTTCTTT
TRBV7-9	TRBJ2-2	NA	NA	CASSLVVGATGELFF	TGTGCCAGCAGCTTAGTAGTGGGGGCCACCGGGGAGCTGTTTTTT
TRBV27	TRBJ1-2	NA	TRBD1	CASSLRDSHRDLYGYTF	TGTGCCAGCAGTTTAAGGGACAGCCATAGGGACCTTTATGGCTACACCTTC
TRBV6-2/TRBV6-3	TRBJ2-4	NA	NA	CASSGGLIQYF	TGTGCCAGCAGTGGGGGCCTAATTCAGTACTTC
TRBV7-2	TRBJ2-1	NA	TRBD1	CASSLQGQGVDEQFF	TGTGCCAGCAGCTTACAGGGACAGGGTGTCGATGAGCAGTTCTTC
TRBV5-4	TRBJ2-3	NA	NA	CASSSWELGDTQYF	TGTGCCAGCAGCTCCTGGGAGTTGGGAGATACGCAGTATTTT
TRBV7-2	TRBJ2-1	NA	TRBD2	CASSLGSVAGVRKFF	TGTGCCAGCAGCTTAGGATCGGTAGCGGGAGTGAGAAAGTTCTTC
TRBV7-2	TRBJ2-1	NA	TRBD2	CASSLTGGREYEQFF	TGTGCCAGCAGCTTAACGGGCGGGAGGGAGTATGAGCAGTTCTTC